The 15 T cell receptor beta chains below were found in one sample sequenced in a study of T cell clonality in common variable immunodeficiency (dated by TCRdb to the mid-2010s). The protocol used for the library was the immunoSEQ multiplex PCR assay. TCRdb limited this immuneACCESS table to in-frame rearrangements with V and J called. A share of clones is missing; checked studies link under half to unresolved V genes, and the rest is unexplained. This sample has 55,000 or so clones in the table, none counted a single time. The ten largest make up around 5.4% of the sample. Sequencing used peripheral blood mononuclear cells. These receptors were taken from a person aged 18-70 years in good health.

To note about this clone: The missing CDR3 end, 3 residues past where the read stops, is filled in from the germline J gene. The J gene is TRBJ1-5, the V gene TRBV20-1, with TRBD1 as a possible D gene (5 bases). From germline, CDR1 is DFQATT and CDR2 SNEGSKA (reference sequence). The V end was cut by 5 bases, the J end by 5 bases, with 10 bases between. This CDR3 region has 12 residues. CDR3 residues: CSASREYQPQHF. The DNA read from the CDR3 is TGCAGTGCTTCCAGGGAATATCAGCCC.

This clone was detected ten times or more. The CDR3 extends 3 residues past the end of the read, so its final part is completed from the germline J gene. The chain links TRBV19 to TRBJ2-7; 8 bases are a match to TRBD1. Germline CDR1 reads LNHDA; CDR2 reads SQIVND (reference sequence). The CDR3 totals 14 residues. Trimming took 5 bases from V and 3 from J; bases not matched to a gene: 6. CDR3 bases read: TGTGCCAGTAGTCCAGGGGGCGCGGGCTACGAG. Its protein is CASSPGGAGYE. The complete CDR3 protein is CASSPGGAGYEQYF.

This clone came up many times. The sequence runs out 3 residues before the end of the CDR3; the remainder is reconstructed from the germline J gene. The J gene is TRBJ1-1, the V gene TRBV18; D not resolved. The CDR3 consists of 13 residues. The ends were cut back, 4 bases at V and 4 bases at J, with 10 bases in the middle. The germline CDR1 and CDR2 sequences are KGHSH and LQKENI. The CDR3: CASSLGSSTEAFF. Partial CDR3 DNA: TGTGCCAGCTCACTGGGCAGCTCCACTGAA.

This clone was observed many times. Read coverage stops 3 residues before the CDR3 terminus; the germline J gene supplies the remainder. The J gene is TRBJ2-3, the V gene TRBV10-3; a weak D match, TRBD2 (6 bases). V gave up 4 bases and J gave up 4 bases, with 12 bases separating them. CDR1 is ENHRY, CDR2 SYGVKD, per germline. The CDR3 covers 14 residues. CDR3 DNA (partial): TGTGCCATCAGTGCCGGGAGTAGCGCAGATACG. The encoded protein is CAISAGSSADT. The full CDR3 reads CAISAGSSADTQYF.

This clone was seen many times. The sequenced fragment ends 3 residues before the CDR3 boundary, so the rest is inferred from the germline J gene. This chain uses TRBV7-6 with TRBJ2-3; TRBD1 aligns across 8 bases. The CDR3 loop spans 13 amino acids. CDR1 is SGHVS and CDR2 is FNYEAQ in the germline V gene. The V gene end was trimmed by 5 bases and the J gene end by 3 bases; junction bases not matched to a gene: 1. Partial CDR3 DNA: TGTGCCAGCAGCAGGACAGGGACAGATACG. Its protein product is CASSRTGTDT. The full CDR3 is CASSRTGTDTQYF.

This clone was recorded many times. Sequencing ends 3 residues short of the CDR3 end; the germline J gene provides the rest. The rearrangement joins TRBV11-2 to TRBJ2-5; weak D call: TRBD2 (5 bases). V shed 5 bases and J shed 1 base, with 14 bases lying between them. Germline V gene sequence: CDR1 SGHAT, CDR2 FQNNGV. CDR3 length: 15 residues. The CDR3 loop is CASSAPAVSQETQYF. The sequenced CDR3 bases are TGTGCCAGCAGCGCACCAGCGGTTTCCCAAGAGACC.

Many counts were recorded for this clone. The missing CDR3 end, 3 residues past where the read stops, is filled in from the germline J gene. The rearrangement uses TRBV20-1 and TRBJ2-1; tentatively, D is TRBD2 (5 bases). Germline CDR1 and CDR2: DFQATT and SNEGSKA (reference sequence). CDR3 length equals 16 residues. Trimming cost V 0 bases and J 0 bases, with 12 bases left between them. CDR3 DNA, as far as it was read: TGCAGTGCTAGAGAAGCGGCCCAAAGCTCCTACAATGAG. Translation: CSAREAAQSSYNE. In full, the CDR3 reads CSAREAAQSSYNEQFF.

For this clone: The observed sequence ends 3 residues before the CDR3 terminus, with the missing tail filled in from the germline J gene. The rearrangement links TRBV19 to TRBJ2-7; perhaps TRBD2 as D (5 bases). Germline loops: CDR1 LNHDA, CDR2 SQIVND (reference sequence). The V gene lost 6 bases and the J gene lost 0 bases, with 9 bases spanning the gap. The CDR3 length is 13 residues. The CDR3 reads CASSTSYSYEQYF. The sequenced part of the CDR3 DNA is TGTGCCAGTAGCACTAGTTACTCCTACGAG. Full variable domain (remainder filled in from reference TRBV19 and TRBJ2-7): DGGITQSPKYLFRKEGQNVTLSCEQNLNHDAMYWYRQDPGQGLRLIYYSQIVNDFQKGDIAEGYSVSREKKESFPLTVTSAQKNPTAFYLCASSTSYSYEQYFGPGTRLTVT.

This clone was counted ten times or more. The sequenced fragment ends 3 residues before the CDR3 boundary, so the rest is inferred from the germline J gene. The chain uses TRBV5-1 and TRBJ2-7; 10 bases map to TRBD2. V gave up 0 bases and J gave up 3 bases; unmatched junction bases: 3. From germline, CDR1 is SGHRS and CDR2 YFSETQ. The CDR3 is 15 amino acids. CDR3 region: CASSLGTSGYYEQYF. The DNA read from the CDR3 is TGCGCCAGCAGCTTGGGGACTAGCGGATACTACGAG.

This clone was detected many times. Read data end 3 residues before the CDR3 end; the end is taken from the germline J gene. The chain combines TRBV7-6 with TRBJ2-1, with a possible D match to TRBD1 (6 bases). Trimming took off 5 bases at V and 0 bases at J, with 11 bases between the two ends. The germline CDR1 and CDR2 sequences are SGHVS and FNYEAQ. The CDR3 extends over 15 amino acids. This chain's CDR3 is CASSKRDNSYNEQFF. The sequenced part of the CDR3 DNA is TGTGCCAGCAGCAAACGGGACAACTCCTACAATGAG.

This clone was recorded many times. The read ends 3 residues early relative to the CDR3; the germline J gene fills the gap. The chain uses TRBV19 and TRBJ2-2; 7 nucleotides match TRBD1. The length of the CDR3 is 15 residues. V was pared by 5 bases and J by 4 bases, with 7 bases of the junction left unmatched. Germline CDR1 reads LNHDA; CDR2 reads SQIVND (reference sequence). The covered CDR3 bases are TGTGCCAGTAGTCCGGGGACAGATTTCACCGGGGAG. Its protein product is CASSPGTDFTGE. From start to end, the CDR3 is CASSPGTDFTGELFF.

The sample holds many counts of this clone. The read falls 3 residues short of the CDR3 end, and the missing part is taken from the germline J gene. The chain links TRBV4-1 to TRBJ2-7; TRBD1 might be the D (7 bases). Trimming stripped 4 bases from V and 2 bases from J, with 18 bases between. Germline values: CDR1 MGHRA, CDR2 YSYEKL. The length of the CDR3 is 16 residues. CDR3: CASSPSQGGSAYEQYF. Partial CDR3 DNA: TGCGCCAGCAGCCCGTCTCAGGGGGGTTCGGCCTACGAG.

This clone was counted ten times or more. This chain's CDR3 is CASSSGDNGNEQFF. Incomplete CDR3 DNA: TGTGCCAGCAGTTCAGGGGATAATGGTAATGAG. The V call is TRBV6-2 or TRBV6-3, the J call TRBJ2-1, with D tentatively TRBD1 (6 bases). The read terminates 3 residues ahead of where the CDR3 ends, so the germline J gene completes it. The germline V and J ends were trimmed by 4 bases and 7 bases, with 14 bases remaining between them. The CDR3 spans 14 residues. Germline loops: CDR1 MNHEY, CDR2 SVGEGT.

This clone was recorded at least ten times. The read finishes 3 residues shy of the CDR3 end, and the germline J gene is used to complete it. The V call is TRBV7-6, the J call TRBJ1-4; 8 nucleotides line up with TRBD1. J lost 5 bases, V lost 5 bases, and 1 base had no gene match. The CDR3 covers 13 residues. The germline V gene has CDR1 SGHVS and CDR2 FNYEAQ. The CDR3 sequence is CASSRDRNEKLFF. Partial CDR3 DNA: TGTGCCAGCAGCCGGGACAGGAATGAAAAA. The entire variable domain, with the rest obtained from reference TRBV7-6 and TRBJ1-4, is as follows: GAGVSQSPRYKVTKRGQDVALRCDPISGHVSLYWYRQALGQGPEFLTYFNYEAQQDKSGLPNDRFSAERPEGSISTLTIQRTEQRDSAMYRCASSRDRNEKLFFGSGTQLSVL.

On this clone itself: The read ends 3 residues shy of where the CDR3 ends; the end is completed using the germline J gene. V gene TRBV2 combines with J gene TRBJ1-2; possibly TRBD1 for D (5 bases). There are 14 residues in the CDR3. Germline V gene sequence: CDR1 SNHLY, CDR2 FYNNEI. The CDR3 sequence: CASSPMQGSYEYTF. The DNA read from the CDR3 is TGTGCCAGCAGCCCGATGCAGGGCTCCTACGAG.